This is a list of T cell receptor beta chains from one sample in a study of a mutant IDH1 vaccine in newly diagnosed glioma. Data came from immunoSEQ multiplex PCR; TCRdb stores just in-frame clones and leaves some out. The repertoire holds some 100,000 clones, with around four fifths as singletons. Specimen: PBMCs, collected from a glioma patient treated with radiotherapy, temozolomide or both. Every receptor here comes from a woman aged 45-65 years with glioma. The CDR3 runs from the conserved cysteine through the conserved F or W. D genes are given only for firm matches. Not every row has a clone size; where given, it reads once, few, many or a size class.

V gene	J gene	clone size	D gene	CDR3 DNA	CDR3 protein
TRBV5-1	TRBJ2-2	.	.	TGCGCCAGCAGCTGGCGCGGAGACGCGAACACCGGGGAGCTGTTTTTT	CASSWRGDANTGELFF
TRBV11-2	TRBJ1-2	.	.	TGTGCCAGCAGCTCTTCGGCTCGGGGCTACACCTTC	CASSSSARGYTF
TRBV27	TRBJ2-5	.	.	TGTGCCAGCAGTTTGAGGAGGGGAGAGACCCAGTACTTC	CASSLRRGETQYF
TRBV28	TRBJ1-1	.	.	TGTGCCCACAGGGAATCCGGCTACACTGAAGCTTTCTTT	CAHRESGYTEAFF
TRBV7-6	TRBJ1-1	few	.	TGTGCCAGCAGCTTAGCGTCAGGAGAAACTGAAGCTTTCTTT	CASSLASGETEAFF
TRBV28	TRBJ2-1	.	.	TGTGCCAGCAGTTTAAATGACAGGAAGCCGTTCTTC	CASSLNDRKPFF
TRBV6-1	TRBJ2-1	.	TRBD2	TGTGCCAGCAGTGGACCATCAAGCGGGGGCGGACGGGAGCAGTTCTTC	CASSGPSSGGGREQFF
TRBV6-6	TRBJ2-7	.	.	TGTGCCAGCAGGGGGATCGTGGGTAGCCGCTACGAGCAGTACTTC	CASRGIVGSRYEQYF
TRBV7-9	TRBJ1-1	.	.	TGTGCCAGCACCCTAGGGCGGAGGCAGTACACTGAAGCTTTCTTT	CASTLGRRQYTEAFF
TRBV4-3	TRBJ1-1	.	.	TGCGCCAGCAGCCTCCTACCGAACACTGAAGCTTTCTTT	CASSLLPNTEAFF
TRBV5-8	TRBJ1-5	.	.	TGTGCCAGCAGCCCACAACGAAGCCTTTCTTATAGCAATCAGCCCCAGCATTTT	CASSPQRSLSYSNQPQHF
TRBV7-2	TRBJ2-3	.	.	TGTGCCAGCACCCCGGGTGGGGGGAGGCAGTATTTT	CASTPGGGRQYF
TRBV9	TRBJ2-2	.	TRBD1	TGTGCCAGCAGCACCGGACAGGTTAACACCGGGGAGCTGTTTTTT	CASSTGQVNTGELFF
TRBV5-1	TRBJ1-1	.	.	TGCGCCAGCAGCGTTTCCCGACAGATGAACACTGAAGCTTTCTTT	CASSVSRQMNTEAFF
TRBV30	TRBJ1-6	.	.	TGTGCCCGGGGTGAGGAGGGGTTAGCACCCCTCCACTTT	CARGEEGLAPLHF
TRBV7-2	TRBJ1-5	.	.	TGTGCCAGCAGCGGACGTCACAGGGATCAGCCCCAGCATTTT	CASSGRHRDQPQHF
TRBV7-8	TRBJ1-4	.	.	TGTGCCAGCCCCTCGATAGGACGGGGGGCAACTAATGAAAAACTGTTTTTT	CASPSIGRGATNEKLFF
TRBV14	TRBJ2-3	once	.	TGTGCCAGCAGCCTCGGACCGGGGGATACGCAGTATTTT	CASSLGPGDTQYF
TRBV5-4	TRBJ1-1	.	.	TGTGCCAGCAGCACCCTCAGGGGAAACGAAGCTTTCTTT	CASSTLRGNEAFF
TRBV9	TRBJ1-4	once	.	TGTGCCAGCAGCGGAGGACGGGGGGGACCTAATGAAAAACTGTTTTTT	CASSGGRGGPNEKLFF
TRBV13	TRBJ1-2	.	.	TGTGCCAGCAGCGCGGGAGGGAACCCCTATGGCTACACCTTC	CASSAGGNPYGYTF
TRBV27	TRBJ2-7	.	.	TGTGCCAGCAAAGGGGCAGGACCTACCTACGAGCAGTACTTC	CASKGAGPTYEQYF
TRBV6-6	TRBJ2-3	.	.	TGTGCCAGCCGCCTGAATGTTTTCCTAGGAGATACGCAGTATTTT	CASRLNVFLGDTQYF
TRBV6-1	TRBJ2-5	.	TRBD2	TGTGCCAGCATGGGAGGGATCAGCGTCCAAGAGACCCAGTACTTC	CASMGGISVQETQYF
TRBV30	TRBJ1-1	few	.	TGTGCCTGGAGTGTACGGGGCTTGACGGTCGGGGGCCTGGCTTTCTTT	CAWSVRGLTVGGLAFF
TRBV6-1	TRBJ1-2	.	.	TGTGCCAGCAGCCTGGACAGCTATGGCTACACCTTC	CASSLDSYGYTF
TRBV7-9	TRBJ1-5	.	TRBD1	TGTGCCAGCAGCTTAGCGGTGTCAGGGGGTAGCAATCAGCCCCAGCATTTT	CASSLAVSGGSNQPQHF
TRBV9	TRBJ2-7	.	TRBD1	TGTGCCAGCAGCGTGTCACATAGGACAGGGGGCCAGGACGAGCAGTACTTC	CASSVSHRTGGQDEQYF
TRBV4-1	TRBJ1-4	.	.	TGCGCCAGCAGCCACCCCAGAGGGACCGCAACTAATGAAAAACTGTTTTTT	CASSHPRGTATNEKLFF
TRBV6-6	TRBJ2-1	.	.	TGTGCCAGCAGTCTTAGGGGGGGCCCAGACAATGAGCAGTTCTTC	CASSLRGGPDNEQFF
TRBV7-2	TRBJ2-2	.	.	TGTGCCAGCAGCTTAAATAGGGGGGGGAACACCGGGGAGCTGTTTTTT	CASSLNRGGNTGELFF
TRBV7-9	TRBJ1-4	.	.	TGTGCCAGCAGCTTCAAGGGACATAGTGAAAAACTGTTTTTT	CASSFKGHSEKLFF
TRBV7-2	TRBJ2-7	.	TRBD1	TGTGCCAGCAGCGGGGGACAGGGGAACGAGCAGTACTTC	CASSGGQGNEQYF
TRBV6-5	TRBJ1-1	.	TRBD1	TGTGCCAGCAGTTACTCCGGACAGGGGGAGAACACTGAAGCTTTCTTT	CASSYSGQGENTEAFF
TRBV10-3	TRBJ2-5	.	.	TGTGCCATCAGTTTTAGCTCGATAGAGACCCAGTACTTC	CAISFSSIETQYF